This paragraph covers one T cell receptor beta chain sequence. Antigen: not known. This entry is derived from a study of CD8 T cells in ankylosing spondylitis. General observations from the study: Researchers reportedly found disease-linked clones significantly enriched in matched ankylosing spondylitis synovial fluid. Made up of 7 to 9 highly homologous variants, a TCR beta motif appeared characteristic of ankylosing spondylitis blood.

Germline values: CDR1 SGHRS, CDR2 YFSETQ. V was trimmed by 0 bases and J by 7 bases, leaving 16 bases between them. The CDR3 runs 16 residues. 5'-RACE, quantitative and with molecular barcodes, yielded the TCR beta libraries. Using its own MiXCR run on the 5' RACE reads, TCRdb lists one record per CDR3 protein. The table has 700,000 to 1,000,000 distinct CDR3 sequences, approximately 12% seen once; the top ten hold under 0.6%. The chain recombines TRBV5-1 with TRBJ1-4; D gene uncertain. The sequence was obtained from a male donor with ankylosing spondylitis. The material sequenced was blood, either unsorted or a sorted T cell fraction (not recorded which). The CDR3 sequence is CASSLGQVAISEKLFF. CDR3 sequence (DNA): TGCGCCAGCAGCTTGGGCCAGGTAGCGATAAGTGAAAAACTGTTTTTT.